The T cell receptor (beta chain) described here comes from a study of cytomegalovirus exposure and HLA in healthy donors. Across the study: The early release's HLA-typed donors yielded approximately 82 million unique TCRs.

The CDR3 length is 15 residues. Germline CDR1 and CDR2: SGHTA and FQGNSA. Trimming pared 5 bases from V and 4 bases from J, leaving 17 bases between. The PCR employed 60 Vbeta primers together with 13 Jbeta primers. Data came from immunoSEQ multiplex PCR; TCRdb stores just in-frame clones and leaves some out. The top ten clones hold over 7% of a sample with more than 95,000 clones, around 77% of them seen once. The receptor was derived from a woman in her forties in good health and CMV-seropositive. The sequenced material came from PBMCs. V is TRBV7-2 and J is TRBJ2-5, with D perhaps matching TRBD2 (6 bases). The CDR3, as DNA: TGTGCCAGCAGCCCCTTAGGGCGGGGTTCAGAGACCCAGTACTTC. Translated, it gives CASSPLGRGSETQYF.